This T cell receptor (beta chain) was sequenced in a study of beta chain features in type 1 diabetes. Whole-study results and caveats: Shorter TCRB CDR3s, moderately but significantly so, were found in Type 1 diabetes patients in all four CD4+ subsets.

Points on this clone: What it binds is unknown.

The investigators reverse transcribed all of the isolated RNA, so they sequenced expressed TCRB transcripts. Stem cell-like memory T cell samples averaged around 990,000 immunoSEQ reads each. Generated by immunoSEQ multiplex PCR, the TCRdb table keeps only in-frame clones and is missing some. Found here are 35,000 to 50,000 clones, approximately 53% of them singletons; the top ten hold about 0.24%. The sequenced sample was stem cell memory CD4+ T cells from blood. The clonotype originates from a woman aged 25-40 years in good health.

Here the CDR3 reads CASSLNSDYEQYF. CDR3 DNA: TGCGCCAGCAGCTTGAATTCAGACTACGAGCAGTACTTC. The chain couples TRBV5-1 to TRBJ2-7, with D unclear. This CDR3 is built from 13 residues. The V gene's germline CDR1 is SGHRS and CDR2 YFSETQ. The ends were cut back, 1 base at V and 3 bases at J, with 8 bases in the middle.